These T cell receptor beta chains were read from a single sample in a study of T cell responses to AZD1222 COVID-19 vaccine. The protocol was immunoSEQ multiplex PCR, while the TCRdb copy is restricted to in-frame clones and leaves out a portion. This sample has about 79,000 clones, with 92% found just once. The sequencing used peripheral blood, collected on day 0 of MenACWY control vaccination. The receptor source for this set is an adult in good health. Both conserved end residues are trimmed from each CDR3. Fields, in order: clone size, V gene, J gene, CDR3 protein. The listing skips clone size in some rows; elsewhere it reads once, few, many or a size class.

size: .
V: TRBV28
J: TRBJ1-6
CDR3: ASSLNEEMGKANSPLH

size: .
V: TRBV5-8
J: TRBJ2-3
CDR3: ASSLVSGSGTQY

size: .
V: TRBV9
J: TRBJ2-2
CDR3: ASSVGSGQGHTGELF

size: .
V: TRBV27
J: TRBJ2-3
CDR3: ASSLYGGTDTQY

size: .
V: TRBV25-1
J: TRBJ2-3
CDR3: ASSELWEVGTDTQY

size: .
V: TRBV7-3
J: TRBJ1-1
CDR3: ASSLTSRTEAF

size: .
V: TRBV4-3
J: TRBJ1-4
CDR3: ASSQDSGEKLF

size: once
V: TRBV7-2
J: TRBJ2-1
CDR3: ASSPPETGTSGSNEQF

size: .
V: TRBV15
J: TRBJ1-2
CDR3: ATSREEQLNYGYT

size: .
V: TRBV6-4
J: TRBJ1-6
CDR3: ASSDSGSSPLH